This T cell receptor beta chain originates from a study of cytomegalovirus exposure and HLA in healthy donors. The PCR employed 60 Vbeta primers together with 13 Jbeta primers. Produced via immunoSEQ multiplex PCR; TCRdb's table is partial and in-frame only. The sample has under 150,000 clones; roughly four fifths are singletons. Germline V gene data show CDR1 as SGHNT and CDR2 as YYREEE (reference sequence). J was trimmed by 7 bases and V by 5 bases; bases with no gene match: 14. This CDR3 is 15 amino acids long. Material for sequencing was PBMCs. The chain has TRBV5-4 and TRBJ2-7; TRBD1 aligns across 8 bases. This receptor was obtained from a woman in her forties or fifties in good health and CMV-seronegative. The CDR3 nucleotides read TGTGCCAGCAGTCCATCGACAGGGGCGGCGCGGGAGCAGTACTTC. Translated, it gives CASSPSTGAAREQYF. Drawing the rest from reference TRBV5-4 and TRBJ2-7, the complete variable domain is ETGVTQSPTHLIKTRGQQVTLRCSSQSGHNTVSWYQQALGQGPQFIFQYYREEENGRGNFPPRFSGLQFPNYSSELNVNALELDDSALYLCASSPSTGAAREQYFGPGTRLTVT.